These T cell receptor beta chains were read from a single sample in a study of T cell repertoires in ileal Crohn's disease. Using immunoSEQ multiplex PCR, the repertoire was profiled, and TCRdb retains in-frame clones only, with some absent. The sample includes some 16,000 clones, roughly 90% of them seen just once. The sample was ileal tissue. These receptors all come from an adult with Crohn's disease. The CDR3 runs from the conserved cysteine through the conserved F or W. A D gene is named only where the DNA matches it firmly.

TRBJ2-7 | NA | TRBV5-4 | CASSPGNSYEQYF
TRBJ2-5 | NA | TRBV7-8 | CASSLPSVAETQYF
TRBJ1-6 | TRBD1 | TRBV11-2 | CASSSTLGQVDSYNSPLHF
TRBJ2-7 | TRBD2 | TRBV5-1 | CASSPLSGTSASKQYF
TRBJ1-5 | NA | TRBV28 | CASRPFNLAQHF
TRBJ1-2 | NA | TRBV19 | CASSITNYGYTF
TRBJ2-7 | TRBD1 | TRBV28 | CASSLQGAKPHRYEQYF
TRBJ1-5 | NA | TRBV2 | CASRGRLNQPQHF
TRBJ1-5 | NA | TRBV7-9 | CASSSGSHNQPQHF
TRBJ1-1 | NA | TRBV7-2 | CASSLVRVRSTEAFF
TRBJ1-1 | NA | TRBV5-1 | CASSFLGRVQGTEAFF
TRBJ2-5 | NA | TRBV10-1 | CASGTGAGRETQYF
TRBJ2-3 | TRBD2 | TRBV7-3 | CASSQRRGGTDTQYF
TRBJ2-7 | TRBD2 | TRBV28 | CASFRRGAYEQYF
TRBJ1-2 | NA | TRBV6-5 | CASSNGLNYGYTF
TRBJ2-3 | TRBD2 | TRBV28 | CASSFSSAGGNTDTQYF
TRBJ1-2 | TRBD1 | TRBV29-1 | CSVEGRGLGYTF
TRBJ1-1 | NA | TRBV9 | CASSLSPGMTEAFF
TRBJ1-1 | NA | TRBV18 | CASSPRPGNTEAFF
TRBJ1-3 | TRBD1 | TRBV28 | CASSGGTGGGNTIYF
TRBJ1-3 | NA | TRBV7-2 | CASRVGNTIYF
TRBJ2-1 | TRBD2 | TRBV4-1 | CASSQDGGRAGYNEQFF
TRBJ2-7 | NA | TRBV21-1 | CASRTLEFLRAAYEQYF
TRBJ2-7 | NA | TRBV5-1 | CASSLGTRRVYEQYF
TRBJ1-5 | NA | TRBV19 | CASRGQAGGNQPQHF
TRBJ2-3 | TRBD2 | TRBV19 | CASSISGGGDTQYF
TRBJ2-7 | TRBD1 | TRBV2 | CASSLQGYEQYF
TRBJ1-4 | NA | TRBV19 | CASSIVINEKLFF
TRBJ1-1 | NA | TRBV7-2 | CASSLNTEAFF
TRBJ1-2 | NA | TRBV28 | CASSFEYGYTF
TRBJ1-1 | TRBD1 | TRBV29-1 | CSVGTGGRSFF
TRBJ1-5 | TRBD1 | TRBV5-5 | CASSWTGEEPQHF
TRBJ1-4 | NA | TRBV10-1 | CASCTDPSAQKLFF
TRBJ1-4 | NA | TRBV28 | CASRQGRWEKLFF
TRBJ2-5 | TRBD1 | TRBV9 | CASSPRDRGRETQYF
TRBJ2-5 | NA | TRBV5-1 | CASSLAGQQETQYF
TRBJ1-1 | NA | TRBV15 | CATSRYRGTEAFF
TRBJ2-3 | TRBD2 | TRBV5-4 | CASSLGGGLTDTQYF
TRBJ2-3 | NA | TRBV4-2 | CASSQEQETLTQYF
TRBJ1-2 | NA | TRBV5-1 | CASSLVPLYGYTF
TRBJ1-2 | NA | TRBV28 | CASSLTWKGSSSYTF
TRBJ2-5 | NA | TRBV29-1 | CSVAGSPGPSQETQYF
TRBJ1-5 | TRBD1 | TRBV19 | CASRDSPDQPQHF
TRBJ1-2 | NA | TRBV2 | CASTAGRYGYTF
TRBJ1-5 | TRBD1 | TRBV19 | CASSGQGGNQPQHF
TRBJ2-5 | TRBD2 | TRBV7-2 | CASSLAGTRKTQYF
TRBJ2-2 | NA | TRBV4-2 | CASSQFIGKPKNTGELFF
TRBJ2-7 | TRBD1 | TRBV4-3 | CASSQVQGAAYEQYF
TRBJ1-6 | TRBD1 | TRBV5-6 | CASSRQPKDTGGNNSPLHF
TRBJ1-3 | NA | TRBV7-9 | CASSSSGADGNTIYF
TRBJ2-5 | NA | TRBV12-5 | CASGDSQETQYF